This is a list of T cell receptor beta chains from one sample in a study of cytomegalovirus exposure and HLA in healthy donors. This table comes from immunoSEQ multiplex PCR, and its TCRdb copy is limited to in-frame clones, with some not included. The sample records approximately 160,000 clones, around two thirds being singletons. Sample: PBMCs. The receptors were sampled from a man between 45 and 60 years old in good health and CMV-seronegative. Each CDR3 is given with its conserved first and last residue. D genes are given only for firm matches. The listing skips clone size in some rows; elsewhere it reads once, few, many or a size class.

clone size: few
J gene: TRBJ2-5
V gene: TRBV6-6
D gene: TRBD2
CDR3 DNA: TGTGCCAGCAGTCACCATAGCGGGGGGGCCGAAGAGACCCAGTACTTC
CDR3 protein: CASSHHSGGAEETQYF

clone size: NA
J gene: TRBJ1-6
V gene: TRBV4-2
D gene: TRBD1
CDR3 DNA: TGTGCCAGCAGCCAAGGCGGGACAGGGGATTCACCCCTCCACTTT
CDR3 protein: CASSQGGTGDSPLHF

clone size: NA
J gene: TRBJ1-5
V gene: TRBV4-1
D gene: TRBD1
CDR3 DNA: TGCGCCAGCAGCCAAGACAGGGGGCGAACGAGTCAGCCCCAGCATTTT
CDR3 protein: CASSQDRGRTSQPQHF

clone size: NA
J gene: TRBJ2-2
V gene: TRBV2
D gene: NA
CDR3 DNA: TGTGCCAGCAGTGAATGGGCGGGAACCGGGGAGCTGTTTTTT
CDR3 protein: CASSEWAGTGELFF

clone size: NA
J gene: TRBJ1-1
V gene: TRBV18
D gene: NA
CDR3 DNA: TGTGCCAGCTCACCACAAAGGCAGGAGAACACTGAAGCTTTCTTT
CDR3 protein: CASSPQRQENTEAFF

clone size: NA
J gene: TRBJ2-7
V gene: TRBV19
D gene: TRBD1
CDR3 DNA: TGTGCCAGTAGTTTCGGGACAGTCTACGAGCAGTACTTC
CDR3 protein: CASSFGTVYEQYF

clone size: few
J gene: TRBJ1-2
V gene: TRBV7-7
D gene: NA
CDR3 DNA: TGTGCTAGCAGCTTAGTCCGCTATGGCTACACCTTC
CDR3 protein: CASSLVRYGYTF

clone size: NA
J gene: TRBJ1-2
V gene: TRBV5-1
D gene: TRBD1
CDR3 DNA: TGCGCCAGCAGCTCCCAGCCGGGACAGGGAAACTATGGCTACACCTTC
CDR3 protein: CASSSQPGQGNYGYTF

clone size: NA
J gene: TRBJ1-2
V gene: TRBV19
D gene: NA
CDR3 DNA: TGTGCCAGTAGTCTTCGACAGGATTACTATGGCTACACCTTC
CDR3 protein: CASSLRQDYYGYTF

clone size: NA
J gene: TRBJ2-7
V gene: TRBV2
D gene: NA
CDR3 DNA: TGTGCCAGCAGGGAGGGGTCCCCCTACGAGCAGTACTTC
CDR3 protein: CASREGSPYEQYF

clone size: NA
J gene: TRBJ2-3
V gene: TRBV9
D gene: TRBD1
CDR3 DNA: TGTGCCAGCAGCGTCACAGGGGATAGTACAGATACGCAGTATTTT
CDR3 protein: CASSVTGDSTDTQYF

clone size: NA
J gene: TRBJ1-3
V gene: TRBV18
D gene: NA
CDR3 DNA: TGTGCCAGCTCACCTACTTGGACAGCTGGAAACACCATATATTTT
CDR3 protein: CASSPTWTAGNTIYF

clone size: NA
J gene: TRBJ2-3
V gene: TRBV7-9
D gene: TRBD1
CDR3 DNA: TGTGCCAGCAGCAGGGGGACAGGGGACAGTACAGATACGCAGTATTTT
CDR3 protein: CASSRGTGDSTDTQYF

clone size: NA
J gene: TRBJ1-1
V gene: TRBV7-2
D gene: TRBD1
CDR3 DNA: TGTGCCAGCAGCTTAACGAGGGACAGGAACACTGAAGCTTTCTTT
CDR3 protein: CASSLTRDRNTEAFF

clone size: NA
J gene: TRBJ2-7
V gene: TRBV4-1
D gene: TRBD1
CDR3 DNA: TGCGCCAGCAGCCAAAACAGGGGCTACGAGCAGTACTTC
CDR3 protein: CASSQNRGYEQYF

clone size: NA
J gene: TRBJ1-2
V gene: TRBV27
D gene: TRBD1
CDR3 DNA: TGTGCCAGCAGTTTATCGGGACAGGGGAGCTATGGCTACACCTTC
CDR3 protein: CASSLSGQGSYGYTF

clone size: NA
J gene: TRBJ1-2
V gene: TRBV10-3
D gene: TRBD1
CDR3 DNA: TGTGCCATCAGTACAACAGGGGACTATGGCTACACCTTC
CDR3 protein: CAISTTGDYGYTF

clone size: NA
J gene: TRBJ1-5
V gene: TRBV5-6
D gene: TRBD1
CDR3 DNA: TGTGCCAGCAGCGCCGGGACAGGGGGCAATCAGCCCCAGCATTTT
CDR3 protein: CASSAGTGGNQPQHF

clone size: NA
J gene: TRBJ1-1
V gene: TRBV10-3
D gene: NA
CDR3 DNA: TGTGCCATCAGTGGCGTAATGAACACTGAAGCTTTCTTT
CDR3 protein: CAISGVMNTEAFF

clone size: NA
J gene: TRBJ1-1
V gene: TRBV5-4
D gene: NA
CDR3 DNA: TGTGCCAGCAGCTTAGAGCGGGTGAGCACTGAAGCTTTCTTT
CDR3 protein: CASSLERVSTEAFF

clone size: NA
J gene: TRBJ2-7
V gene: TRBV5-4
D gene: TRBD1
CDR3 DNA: TGTGCCAGCAGCTTGGGCGGGACAGGGATGATGGAGCAGTACTTC
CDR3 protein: CASSLGGTGMMEQYF

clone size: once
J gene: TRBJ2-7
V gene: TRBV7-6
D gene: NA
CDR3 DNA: TGTGCCAGCAGCTTAGTACCTTACGAGCAGTACTTC
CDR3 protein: CASSLVPYEQYF

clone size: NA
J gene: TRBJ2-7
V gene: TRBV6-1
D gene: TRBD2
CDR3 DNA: TGTGCCAGCAGTGAAGAAGAGGCGGGGGGGTACGAGCAGTACTTC
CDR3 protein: CASSEEEAGGYEQYF

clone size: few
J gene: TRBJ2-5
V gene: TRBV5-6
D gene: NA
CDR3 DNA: TGTGCCAGCAGCTTGGCCGGGGGAGGAGGCCAAGAGACCCAGTACTTC
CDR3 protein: CASSLAGGGGQETQYF

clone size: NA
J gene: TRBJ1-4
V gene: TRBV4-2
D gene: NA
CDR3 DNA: TGTGCCAGCAGCAAATCCCGGTACAGGGCGGACTCAGAAAAACTGTTTTTT
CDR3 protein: CASSKSRYRADSEKLFF

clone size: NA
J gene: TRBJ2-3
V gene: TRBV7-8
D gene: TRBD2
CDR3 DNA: TGTGCCAGCAGCTCCGGCCGGCTAGCGGGGGTAGATACGCAGTATTTT
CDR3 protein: CASSSGRLAGVDTQYF

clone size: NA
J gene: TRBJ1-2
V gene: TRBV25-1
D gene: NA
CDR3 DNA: TGTGCCAGCAGCGACGATCCGGGACACTTATCTAACTATGGCTACACCTTC
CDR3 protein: CASSDDPGHLSNYGYTF

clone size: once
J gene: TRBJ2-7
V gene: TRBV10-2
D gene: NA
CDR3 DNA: TGCGCCAGCAGGGAAATTGCCGGACTTTCCTACGAGCAGTACTTC
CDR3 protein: CASREIAGLSYEQYF

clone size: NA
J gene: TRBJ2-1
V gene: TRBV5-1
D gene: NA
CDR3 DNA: TGCGCCAGCAGCCCGGAGGGGGGGGCCTGGGATGAGCAGTTCTTC
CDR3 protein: CASSPEGGAWDEQFF

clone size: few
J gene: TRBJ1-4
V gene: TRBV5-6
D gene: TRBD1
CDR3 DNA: TGTGCCAGCAGCTTGGGACAGGGGAATGGGGCTAATGAAAAACTGTTTTTT
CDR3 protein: CASSLGQGNGANEKLFF

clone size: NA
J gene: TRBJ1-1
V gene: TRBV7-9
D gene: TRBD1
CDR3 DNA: TGTGCCAGCAGCCCCTTACAGGGGGGACAGGAGCTGGGGGAGGCTTTCTTT
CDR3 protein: CASSPLQGGQELGEAFF